This TCR beta chain was profiled in a study of cytomegalovirus exposure and HLA in healthy donors. In the study overall: Unique TCR beta sequences numbering fewer than 130 million came from around 180 million T cells in an earlier analysis. Study observations and caveats: Using a false discovery rate of 0.05, a later analysis showed that around 16,000 TCR beta sequences were associated with HLA alleles. Researchers counted around 180 TCR beta chains as cytomegalovirus-associated.

The CDR3 is 14 amino acids. Germline assignment: CDR1 LNHDA and CDR2 SQIVND (reference sequence). V dropped 5 bases and J dropped 1 base, with 11 bases sitting between them. To note about this clone: Its specificity is unknown.

Unrecorded immune exposure was likely among donors, who were nominally healthy when sampled. Use of 60 Vbeta and 13 Jbeta primers characterized the PCR. Generated by immunoSEQ multiplex PCR, the TCRdb table keeps only in-frame clones and is missing some. The sample includes 150,000 to 200,000 clones, about 80% seen only once; the top ten take around 2%. This receptor was taken from a young woman in good health and CMV-seropositive. Sequencing was carried out using PBMCs. The chain couples TRBV19 to TRBJ1-1; no clear D gene. The CDR3 region is CASSRTRPNTEAFF. In DNA, the CDR3 is TGTGCCAGTAGTCGGACTCGCCCGAACACTGAAGCTTTCTTT.